The rows below give T cell receptor beta chains drawn from one sample of a study of graft-versus-host responses after intestinal transplantation. Generated by immunoSEQ multiplex PCR, the TCRdb table keeps only in-frame clones and is missing some. The sample has about 7,400 clones; 33% are singletons. The sequencing used alloreactive CD8+ T cells from a mixed lymphocyte reaction culture, collected before transplantation. Source of these receptors: a human patient who was an organ donor for intestinal transplantation. Both conserved end residues are part of each CDR3. Each record gives: J gene, clone size, D gene, V gene, CDR3 protein, CDR3 DNA. A D gene is named only where the DNA matches it firmly. Rows may omit the clone size; those that give it use once, few, many or a size class.

j_gene: TRBJ2-7
abundance: .
d_gene: TRBD2
v_gene: TRBV28
CDR3aa: CASSLPIAGGWDEQYF
CDR3nt: TGTGCCAGCAGTTTACCCATAGCGGGAGGGTGGGACGAGCAGTACTTC

j_gene: TRBJ1-6
abundance: few
d_gene: TRBD1
v_gene: TRBV30
CDR3aa: CAWRGQGANSPLHF
CDR3nt: TGTGCCTGGAGAGGACAGGGAGCTAATTCACCCCTCCACTTT

j_gene: TRBJ2-7
abundance: .
d_gene: .
v_gene: TRBV28
CDR3aa: CASSIQSAWGLAFYEQYF
CDR3nt: TGTGCCAGCAGCATTCAATCTGCGTGGGGACTCGCCTTCTACGAGCAGTACTTC

j_gene: TRBJ1-5
abundance: .
d_gene: .
v_gene: TRBV18
CDR3aa: CASSPLGGGPSLPQHF
CDR3nt: TGTGCCAGCTCACCACTTGGCGGGGGCCCGAGCCTTCCCCAGCATTTT

j_gene: TRBJ2-3
abundance: .
d_gene: TRBD2
v_gene: TRBV5-1
CDR3aa: CASSYLAGARTDTQYF
CDR3nt: TGCGCCAGCAGCTATCTAGCGGGGGCTCGCACAGATACGCAGTATTTT

j_gene: TRBJ1-2
abundance: few
d_gene: .
v_gene: TRBV9
CDR3aa: CASSVGHDYGYTF
CDR3nt: TGTGCCAGCAGCGTAGGACACGACTATGGCTACACCTTC

j_gene: TRBJ2-7
abundance: medium-sized
d_gene: .
v_gene: TRBV7-9
CDR3aa: CASSLTALVNYEQYF
CDR3nt: TGTGCCAGCAGCTTGACAGCCCTGGTGAACTACGAGCAGTACTTC

j_gene: TRBJ1-2
abundance: few
d_gene: .
v_gene: TRBV28
CDR3aa: CASRPVGAYGYTF
CDR3nt: TGTGCCAGCAGACCAGTGGGAGCCTATGGCTACACCTTC

j_gene: TRBJ2-7
abundance: .
d_gene: TRBD1
v_gene: TRBV28
CDR3aa: CASSQETGIHNSYEQYF
CDR3nt: TGTGCCAGCAGTCAGGAGACAGGGATCCACAACTCCTACGAGCAGTACTTC

j_gene: TRBJ2-7
abundance: .
d_gene: .
v_gene: TRBV5-1
CDR3aa: CASSSDSYEQYF
CDR3nt: TGCGCCAGCAGCTCGGACAGTTACGAGCAGTACTTC

j_gene: TRBJ2-1
abundance: .
d_gene: TRBD2
v_gene: TRBV5-1
CDR3aa: CASSPKTSGANNEQFF
CDR3nt: TGCGCCAGCAGCCCCAAGACTAGCGGGGCTAACAATGAGCAGTTCTTC

j_gene: TRBJ1-1
abundance: .
d_gene: .
v_gene: TRBV21-1
CDR3aa: CASSMGRLRRGSTEAFF
CDR3nt: TGTGCCAGCAGCATGGGGAGGCTGAGACGGGGAAGCACTGAAGCTTTCTTT

j_gene: TRBJ2-3
abundance: few
d_gene: TRBD2
v_gene: TRBV5-5
CDR3aa: CASSLETSQDTQYF
CDR3nt: TGTGCCAGCAGCTTGGAGACTAGCCAAGATACGCAGTATTTT

j_gene: TRBJ2-1
abundance: medium-sized
d_gene: .
v_gene: TRBV6-5
CDR3aa: CACNPGVPFF
CDR3nt: TGTGCCTGCAACCCGGGAGTCCCGTTCTTC

j_gene: TRBJ1-2
abundance: medium-sized
d_gene: TRBD1
v_gene: TRBV5-6
CDR3aa: CASNDRESPLLGYTF
CDR3nt: TGTGCCAGCAACGACAGGGAATCTCCCTTGCTTGGCTACACCTTC

j_gene: TRBJ1-6
abundance: .
d_gene: TRBD1
v_gene: TRBV6-5
CDR3aa: CASSYLRQGKGSPLHF
CDR3nt: TGTGCCAGCAGTTACCTAAGACAGGGGAAGGGTTCACCCCTCCACTTT